This T cell receptor (beta chain) was profiled in a study of blood T cell repertoires in COVID-19. The CDR3 is 15 amino acids. Germline loops: CDR1 SGHRS, CDR2 YFSETQ. The V and J ends lost 7 bases and 3 bases respectively, with 19 bases between them. Clones were sequenced by immunoSEQ multiplex PCR, and TCRdb holds only the in-frame ones, with some missing. The sample records roughly 250,000 clones, roughly 90% being singletons. Donors in Cohort 3 who had recovered were those with two negative PCRs, healthcare professional clearance, or resolution of their symptoms. This clone was detected only once.

The sequence was collected from a man in his forties who had recovered from COVID-19. The sequenced sample consisted of PBMCs or T cells enriched from blood (not recorded which). The gene calls are TRBV5-1 and TRBJ1-2; D ambiguous. CDR3 protein: CASAPFDPEDYGYTF. DNA of the CDR3: TGCGCCAGCGCCCCTTTTGACCCGGAGGACTATGGCTACACCTTC.